The clone carrying this T cell receptor (beta chain) was found many times. Its target is unknown. The sample comes from a study of early T cells in non-severe SARS-CoV-2 infection. The wider study: Investigators sequenced bulk RNA drawn from unsorted whole blood, and chains remained unpaired.

Individual cDNA molecules were tagged with unique molecular identifiers. TCRdb re-derived calls from the 5' RACE reads in MiXCR, one entry per CDR3 protein. The sample yields about 80,000 distinct CDR3 sequences, about 5% seen once. Overall study findings and caveats: Using VDJdb, the matching emphasized anti-spike CD8 responses while missing private and CD4 specificities.

This CDR3 has 12 amino acids. V was clipped by 0 bases and J by 4 bases, with 6 bases between them. The germline gives CDR1 DFQATT, CDR2 SNEGSKA (reference sequence). Sequences were derived from whole blood, sampled at baseline. V usage is TRBV20-1 and J usage is TRBJ1-2; D gene ambiguous. The TCR originated in an adult who was a healthcare worker with PCR-confirmed SARS-CoV-2 infection or an uninfected control (not recorded which). CDR3 nucleotides: TGCAGTGCTAGAGAAATGACCTATGGCTACACCTTC. The encoded protein is CSAREMTYGYTF.